The clone carrying this TCR beta chain was counted a single time. The data were produced by immunoSEQ multiplex PCR, yet TCRdb's version contains in-frame clones alone and is incomplete. The sample lists under 350,000 clones, 80% to 90% occurring once. The entry originates in a study of blood T cell repertoires in COVID-19. Study at large: PBMCs, B-cell-depleted T cells, or T cells were the source of the cDNA or gDNA that made up the material.

The CDR3 extends over 13 amino acids. Germline CDR1 and CDR2: SGHAT and FQNNGV. V was clipped by 5 bases and J by 2 bases, with 8 bases between them. Participants' own reports of clinical history determined their cohort assignment. V gene TRBV11-2 combines with J gene TRBJ2-3, with D unclear. The sequencing input was PBMCs or T cells enriched from blood (not recorded which). The sequence was obtained from a middle-aged woman with acute COVID-19. Here the CDR3 DNA reads TGTGCCAGCAGCCGCTACGACACAGATACGCAGTATTTT. Amino acid sequence: CASSRYDTDTQYF.